This record concerns one T cell receptor (beta chain) sequence. These data are taken from a study of T cell repertoires in cytomegalovirus infection. MiXCR, run by TCRdb on the reads, gives a single entry per CDR3 protein. The repertoire holds around 250,000 distinct CDR3 sequences, 15% to 20% seen once, with 40% to 55% in the top ten. This clonotype was obtained from a human donor in good health (CMV status not recorded). Some clones in this sample may be carry-over from other donors' samples. The sequenced sample was CD8+ T cells from PBMCs.

The CDR3 loop is CASRTGRMPQHF. CDR3 bases: TGTGCCAGTCGGACAGGTAGGATGCCCCAGCATTTT. The chain couples TRBV19 to TRBJ1-5; TRBD1 matches 7 bases. Germline trimming cut 8 bases from V and 9 bases from J; bases unmatched to any gene: 7. The CDR3 length is 12 residues. Germline V lookup: CDR1 LNHDA, CDR2 SQIVND (reference sequence).